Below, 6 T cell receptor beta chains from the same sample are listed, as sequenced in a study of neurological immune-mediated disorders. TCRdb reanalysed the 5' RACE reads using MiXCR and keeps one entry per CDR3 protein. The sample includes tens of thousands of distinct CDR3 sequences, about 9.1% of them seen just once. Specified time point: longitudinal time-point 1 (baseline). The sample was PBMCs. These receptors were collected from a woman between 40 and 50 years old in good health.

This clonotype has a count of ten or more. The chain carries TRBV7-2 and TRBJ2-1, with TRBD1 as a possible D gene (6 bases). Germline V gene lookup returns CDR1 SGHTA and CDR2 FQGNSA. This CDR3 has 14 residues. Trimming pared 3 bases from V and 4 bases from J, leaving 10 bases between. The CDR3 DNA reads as TGTGCCAGCAGCTTGTGGACAGTATACAATGAGCAGTTCTTC. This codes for CASSLWTVYNEQFF. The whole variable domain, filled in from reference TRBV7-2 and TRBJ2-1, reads GAGVSQSPSNKVTEKGKDVELRCDPISGHTALYWYRQSLGQGLEFLIYFQGNSAPDKSGLPSDRFSAERTGGSVSTLTIQRTQQEDSAVYLCASSLWTVYNEQFFGPGTRLTVL.

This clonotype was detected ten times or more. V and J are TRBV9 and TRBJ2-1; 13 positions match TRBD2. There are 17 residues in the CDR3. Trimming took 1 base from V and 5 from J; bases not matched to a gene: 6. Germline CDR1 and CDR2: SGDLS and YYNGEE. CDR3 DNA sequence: TGTGCCAGCAGCGTATCCACTAGCGGGGGGGGACACAATGAGCAGTTCTTC. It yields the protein CASSVSTSGGGHNEQFF.

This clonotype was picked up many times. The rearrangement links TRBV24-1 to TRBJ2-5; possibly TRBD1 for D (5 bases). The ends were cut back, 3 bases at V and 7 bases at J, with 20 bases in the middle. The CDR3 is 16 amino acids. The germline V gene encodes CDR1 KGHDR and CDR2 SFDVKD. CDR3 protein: CATSDPTATGYGTQYF. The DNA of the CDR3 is TGTGCCACCAGTGATCCGACCGCAACAGGTTATGGGACCCAGTACTTC.

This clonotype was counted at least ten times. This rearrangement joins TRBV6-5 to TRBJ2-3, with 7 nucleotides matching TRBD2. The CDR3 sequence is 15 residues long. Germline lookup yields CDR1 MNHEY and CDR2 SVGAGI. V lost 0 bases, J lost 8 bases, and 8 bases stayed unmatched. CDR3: CASSYSLAAQSTQYF. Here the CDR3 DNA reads TGTGCCAGCAGTTACTCTCTAGCGGCTCAGAGTACGCAGTATTTT.

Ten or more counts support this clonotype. The CDR3 sequence: CASGFGGSYEQYF. CDR3 DNA: TGTGCCAGCGGTTTCGGGGGTTCCTACGAGCAGTACTTC. The chain employs TRBV6-5 and TRBJ2-7; possible D gene TRBD2, 6 bases. The V and J ends lost 8 bases and 1 base respectively, with 12 bases between them. The CDR3 length is 13 residues. Germline CDR1 is MNHEY and CDR2 is SVGAGI.

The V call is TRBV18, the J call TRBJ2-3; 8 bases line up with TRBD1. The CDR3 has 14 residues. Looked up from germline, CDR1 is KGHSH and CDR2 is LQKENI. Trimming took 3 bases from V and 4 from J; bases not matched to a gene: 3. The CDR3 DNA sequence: TGTGCCAGCTCACCTGGGACAGGCCCAGATACGCAGTATTTT. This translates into CASSPGTGPDTQYF.